The 14 T cell receptor beta chains in this list originate from one sample, sequenced in a study of CD8 T cells in Susac syndrome. Random-hexamer reverse transcription was applied to 0.5 to 1 ug RNA. TCRdb ran MiXCR on the immunoSEQ multiplex PCR reads and lists one entry per CDR3 protein. The profile shows a few hundred thousand distinct CDR3 sequences, 95% of them singletons. The sequencing sample was made of CD4+ T cells from PBMCs. Every receptor here comes from a human donor with multiple sclerosis.

This chain joins TRBV10-3 and TRBJ1-1; 11 nucleotides agree with TRBD1. Germline V gene sequence: CDR1 ENHRY, CDR2 SYGVKD. This CDR3 comprises 15 residues. J gave up 5 bases and V 2 bases, and 4 bases lay outside the gene matches. CDR3 amino acids: CAISEIGTGGTEAFF. The CDR3 DNA sequence: TGTGCCATCAGTGAGATCGGGACAGGGGGAACTGAAGCTTTCTTT.

CDR3 in amino acids: CASSAGVGAADTQYF. In DNA, the CDR3 is TGTGCCAGCAGCGCCGGCGTAGGGGCGGCAGATACGCAGTATTTT. The V gene is TRBV11-2, the J gene TRBJ2-3, with a tentative D call TRBD1 (5 bases). V gave up 5 bases and J gave up 4 bases, with 16 bases separating them. The CDR3 length is 15 residues. Per germline, CDR1 SGHAT and CDR2 FQNNGV.

The chain uses TRBV7-8 and TRBJ2-5; possible D gene TRBD1, 5 bases. V shed 4 bases and J shed 4 bases, with 22 bases lying between them. Germline-derived CDR1 and CDR2 are SGHVS and FQNEAQ. The CDR3 consists of 17 residues. The CDR3 reads CASSSLRTHPVGETQYF. CDR3 sequence (DNA): TGTGCCAGCAGCTCCTTGAGGACACACCCGGTGGGAGAGACCCAGTACTTC.

This sequence joins TRBV29-1 and TRBJ2-3, with TRBD1 as a possible D gene (5 bases). The CDR3 length is 11 residues. Germline CDR1 and CDR2: SQVTM and ANQGSEA. The CDR3 here is CVPGLPDTQYF. CDR3 nucleotides: TGCGTCCCAGGGTTGCCAGATACGCAGTATTTT.

The chain combines TRBV7-9 with TRBJ1-3, with 7 positions matching TRBD1. V was pared by 6 bases and J by 0 bases, with 8 bases of the junction left unmatched. The CDR3 extends over 16 amino acids. Germline assignment: CDR1 SEHNR and CDR2 FQNEAQ (reference sequence). CDR3 in DNA: TGTGCCAGCAGTCGAACAGGGGCCGGCTCTGGAAACACCATATATTTT. This gives the protein CASSRTGAGSGNTIYF.

J is TRBJ2-1 and V is TRBV18, with a possible D match to TRBD1 (6 bases). The V end lost 6 bases, the J end lost 4 bases, and 16 bases lay between the germline ends. The germline V gene has CDR1 KGHSH and CDR2 LQKENI. CDR3 length: 15 residues. The CDR3 loop reads CASSLTGFKYNEQFF. For the CDR3, the DNA is TGTGCCAGCTCCCTCACAGGGTTCAAATACAATGAGCAGTTCTTC.

This chain links TRBV7-9 with TRBJ2-7; 8 bases fit TRBD1. Per the germline V gene, CDR1 is SEHNR and CDR2 is FQNEAQ (reference sequence). The CDR3 length is 14 residues. J gave up 5 bases and V 5 bases, and 8 bases lay outside the gene matches. The CDR3: CASSRDRGFHEQYF. In DNA, the CDR3 is TGTGCCAGCAGCCGAGACAGGGGATTCCACGAGCAGTACTTC.

The V gene is TRBV30, the J gene TRBJ2-1, with D possibly matching TRBD2 (5 bases). Trimming cost V 3 bases and J 5 bases, with 17 bases left between them. This CDR3 is built from 15 residues. Germline V gives CDR1 GTSNPN, CDR2 SVGIG (reference sequence). The CDR3 coding sequence is TGTGCCTGGAGCCTTGCCGAGCGGACGGACAATGAGCAGTTCTTC. Its protein is CAWSLAERTDNEQFF.

The CDR3 sequence: CASSQDPGFRTDTQYF. CDR3 coding DNA: TGTGCCAGCAGCCAAGATCCCGGCTTCCGCACAGATACGCAGTATTTT. The chain couples TRBV4-2 to TRBJ2-3; D gene ambiguous. CDR3 length equals 16 residues. The germline V and J ends were trimmed by 0 bases and 1 base, with 11 bases remaining between them. Germline CDR1 is LGHNA and CDR2 is YNFKEQ.

In nucleotides, the CDR3 is TGTGCCAGCACCGGGAGGGCTGACACTGAAGCTTTCTTT. Translated: CASTGRADTEAFF. This chain joins TRBV6-5 and TRBJ1-1; D gene uncertain. Deletions cut 7 bases from V and 3 bases from J, with 12 bases between. Germline V lookup: CDR1 MNHEY, CDR2 SVGAGI. The CDR3 has 13 amino acids.

The V and J genes are TRBV7-9 and TRBJ2-1; D call uncertain. Germline V CDR1 and CDR2: SEHNR, FQNEAQ (reference sequence). V was cut by 2 bases and J by 5 bases, with 13 bases left in between. This CDR3 spans 15 amino acids. CDR3: CASSLRLTTNNEQFF. The CDR3 nucleotides are TGTGCCAGCAGCTTACGCCTCACTACAAACAATGAGCAGTTCTTC.

The chain joins TRBV20-1 to TRBJ1-2, with 10 bases identical to TRBD1. This CDR3 spans 16 amino acids. V dropped 2 bases and J dropped 3; count of bases not matched to a gene: 9. Germline V gives CDR1 DFQATT, CDR2 SNEGSKA (reference sequence). CDR3 sequence (DNA): TGCAGTGCTAGAACCTGGGACAGGGGAAAGGACTATGGCTACACCTTC. Protein sequence: CSARTWDRGKDYGYTF.

The chain joins TRBV29-1 to TRBJ2-1; a weak D match, TRBD2 (5 bases). The CDR3 contains 14 residues. The germline V gene has CDR1 SQVTM and CDR2 ANQGSEA. V was shortened by 5 bases and J by 4 bases, with 15 bases between the two germline ends. The CDR3 coding sequence is TGCAGCGTTAAACAACTCACTAGTTACAATGAGCAGTTCTTC. This codes for CSVKQLTSYNEQFF.

V gene TRBV29-1 combines with J gene TRBJ1-5; D remains unclear. This CDR3 has 14 residues. The germline CDR1 and CDR2 sequences are SQVTM and ANQGSEA. The germline V and J ends were trimmed by 5 bases and 1 base, with 12 bases remaining between them. This chain's CDR3 is CSVLDVASNQPQHF. The CDR3 DNA follows: TGCAGCGTTCTGGACGTCGCCAGCAATCAGCCCCAGCATTTT.